This T cell receptor beta chain was recorded in a study of T cells expressing NK-cell markers. TCRdb reprocessed the 5' RACE reads and stores each CDR3 protein as one record, lacking DNA. This repertoire includes some 450,000 distinct CDR3 sequences. The CDR3 is 13 amino acids. CDR1 and CDR2 from the germline V gene are DFQATT and SNEGSKA (reference sequence). This TCR was sampled from a woman aged 18 to 69 in good health. The chain links TRBV20-1 to TRBJ2-7; the D call from TCRdb, TRBD1, cannot be confirmed without DNA. The sequenced sample consisted of blood T cells: a sorted CD56 or NKG2C T cell subset, CD4+ or CD8+ T cells, or bulk PBMC T cells (not recorded which). The CDR3 protein is CSALLDTAYEQYF.